The rows below give T cell receptor beta chains drawn from one sample of a study of blood T cells in healthy people across ages. TCRdb redid the calling of the 5' RACE reads with MiXCR, one entry per CDR3 protein. Of about 720,000 distinct CDR3 sequences listed, around a fifth are singletons. The sample taken for sequencing was blood. The receptors were sampled from a man in his sixties or seventies in good health. The CDR3 runs from the conserved cysteine through the conserved F or W. The D gene is left open where the match is weak. Clone size is stated in some rows and not others, as once, few, many or a class when expanded.

d_call: .; clone_size: .; v_call: TRBV28; j_call: TRBJ1-2; cdr3_nt: TGTGCCAGCAGACTCACAGGGAAAGGCTACACCTTC; cdr3_aa: CASRLTGKGYTF
d_call: .; clone_size: .; v_call: TRBV9; j_call: TRBJ1-2; cdr3_nt: TGTGCCAGCAGCTTCCCGGCAGGGGAGGGCTGCACCTTC; cdr3_aa: CASSFPAGEGCTF
d_call: TRBD1; clone_size: .; v_call: TRBV6-1; j_call: TRBJ1-5; cdr3_nt: TGTGCCAGCAGAGGGGGACAGGTATCTCCCTCTGGCAATCAGCCCCAGCATTTT; cdr3_aa: CASRGGQVSPSGNQPQHF
d_call: TRBD1; clone_size: .; v_call: TRBV12-3/TRBV12-4; j_call: TRBJ1-5; cdr3_nt: TGTGCCAGCAGTTCCCCGGACAGGGGTAGCAATCAGCCCCAGCATTTT; cdr3_aa: CASSSPDRGSNQPQHF
d_call: .; clone_size: few; v_call: TRBV5-1; j_call: TRBJ1-6; cdr3_nt: TGCGCCAGCAGCAAGGACAGCCATAATTCACCCCTCCACTTT; cdr3_aa: CASSKDSHNSPLHF
d_call: TRBD1; clone_size: few; v_call: TRBV6-5; j_call: TRBJ2-3; cdr3_nt: TGTGCCAGCAGTCCCGGGACAGGGAGGAGGAGTACAGATACGCAGTATTTT; cdr3_aa: CASSPGTGRRSTDTQYF
d_call: .; clone_size: few; v_call: TRBV5-1; j_call: TRBJ1-4; cdr3_nt: TGCGCCAGCAGTAAGGACAGTGCAACTAATGAAAAACTGTTTTTT; cdr3_aa: CASSKDSATNEKLFF
d_call: .; clone_size: .; v_call: TRBV6-6; j_call: TRBJ2-5; cdr3_nt: TGTGCCAGCAGTTACTTGGGGGAGTTGGAGGCCCAGTACTTC; cdr3_aa: CASSYLGELEAQYF
d_call: TRBD2; clone_size: many; v_call: TRBV7-2; j_call: TRBJ2-1; cdr3_nt: TGTGCCAGCAGCATTCCGGGACTAGTCTATGAGCAGTTCTTC; cdr3_aa: CASSIPGLVYEQFF
d_call: .; clone_size: .; v_call: TRBV14; j_call: TRBJ2-7; cdr3_nt: TGTGCCAGCAGCCAAGGAGTGGCCCTAGCCTACGAGCAGTACTTC; cdr3_aa: CASSQGVALAYEQYF
d_call: TRBD1; clone_size: .; v_call: TRBV4-3; j_call: TRBJ2-5; cdr3_nt: TGCGCCAGCAGCCAATCCCCGGACAGGGCAGAGACCCAGTACTTC; cdr3_aa: CASSQSPDRAETQYF
d_call: .; clone_size: few; v_call: TRBV29-1; j_call: TRBJ1-4; cdr3_nt: TGCAGCGCAAGGGGGTCGTTTGAAAAACTGTTTTTT; cdr3_aa: CSARGSFEKLFF
d_call: TRBD1; clone_size: .; v_call: TRBV25-1; j_call: TRBJ1-2; cdr3_nt: TGTGCCAGCAGGCGTGCGGACAGGGATGGCTACACCTTC; cdr3_aa: CASRRADRDGYTF
d_call: .; clone_size: .; v_call: TRBV9; j_call: TRBJ2-2; cdr3_nt: TGTGCCAGCAGCGTACAAGACGAAACCGGGGAGCTGTTTTTT; cdr3_aa: CASSVQDETGELFF
d_call: .; clone_size: few; v_call: TRBV7-8; j_call: TRBJ1-6; cdr3_nt: TGTGCCCGCAGCTTAGCGGGCAGCTCCTATAATTCACCCCTCCACTTT; cdr3_aa: CARSLAGSSYNSPLHF